The clone carrying this TCR beta chain was observed a few times. What it binds is not known. The data derive from a study of T cells in Graves' hyperthyroidism and ophthalmopathy. Study observations and caveats: Ophthalmopathy and stable hyperthyroidism were separated by a 13 V-J model. Before onset, ophthalmopathy was predicted by the model a median around 6 months earlier.

Researchers amplified the TCR beta CDR3 regions from RNA transcripts. Using the HTBI primer set, a first-round RT-PCR was run on the TCR CDR3. One entry per CDR3 protein, called by TCRdb with MiXCR from the multiplex PCR reads. The repertoire holds 660,000 or so distinct CDR3 sequences, with just under 45% as singletons. Patients showing uncontrolled infection, other autoimmune disease, pregnancy or lactation were ineligible. Orbital computed tomography and thyroid ultrasound, together with serum TRAb and thyroxine and clinical symptoms, were used for diagnoses. The source is an adult man with Graves' disease, either hyperthyroidism or ophthalmopathy (not recorded which). Material: peripheral blood or thyroid tissue (not recorded which).

CDR3 bases: TGTGCTAGTGGCTGGGGACAGGTTAATCAGCCCCAGCATTTT. It translates to CASGWGQVNQPQHF. V gene TRBV12-3 or TRBV12-4 combines with J gene TRBJ1-5, with 8 bases aligning to TRBD1. The CDR3 sequence is 14 residues long.